A selection of T cell receptor beta chains follows, all from one sample in a study of T cells in Graves' hyperthyroidism and ophthalmopathy. From the multiplex PCR reads, TCRdb called clonotypes with MiXCR, one entry per CDR3 protein. The sample lists under 800,000 distinct CDR3 sequences; around 15% were seen once. The material sequenced was blood. All receptors derive from a woman aged 18-29 years with Graves' hyperthyroidism. CDR3s include the opening cysteine and the closing phenylalanine or tryptophan. A D gene is named only where the DNA matches it firmly. Clone size, where shown, is once, few, many, or a class for clones that have expanded.

TRBD1	TRBJ1-2	-	TRBV12-3/TRBV12-4	CASSPGQGHGYTF	TGTGCCAGCAGTCCCGGACAGGGACACGGCTACACCTTC
TRBD1	TRBJ2-7	once	TRBV12-3/TRBV12-4	CASRGRGLAGEQYF	TGTGCCAGCAGAGGAAGGGGGCTGGCCGGGGAGCAGTACTTC
TRBD2	TRBJ2-3	-	TRBV10-2	CASRTSGRGDTQYF	TGCGCCAGCAGGACTAGCGGGAGGGGGGATACGCAGTATTTT
TRBD1	TRBJ1-6	many	TRBV6-1	CASSFRQGLGNSPLHF	TGTGCCAGCAGTTTCCGACAGGGCTTGGGCAATTCACCCCTCCACTTT
TRBD2	TRBJ2-2	few	TRBV4-3	CASSQETSGRMDTGELFF	TGCGCCAGCAGCCAAGAGACTAGCGGGAGGATGGACACCGGGGAGCTGTTTTTT
-	TRBJ1-6	many	TRBV12-3/TRBV12-4	CASSLLGLTSSYNSPLHF	TGTGCCAGCAGTTTACTGGGGCTGACTAGCTCCTATAATTCACCCCTCCACTTT
TRBD2	TRBJ2-5	-	TRBV2	CASRTPAGGPKETQYF	TGTGCCAGCAGGACTCCAGCGGGAGGGCCCAAAGAGACCCAGTACTTC
TRBD2	TRBJ2-1	many	TRBV18	CASSPLRGLAEYNEQFF	TGTGCCAGCTCACCCTTAAGGGGTCTAGCGGAGTACAATGAGCAGTTCTTC
TRBD1	TRBJ1-6	many	TRBV7-2	CASSVAGTEFNSPLHF	TGTGCCAGCAGCGTGGCGGGGACAGAATTTAATTCACCCCTCCACTTT
-	TRBJ2-7	many	TRBV5-6	CASSSTGTYLSYEQYF	TGTGCCAGCAGCTCCACCGGGACGTACCTTTCCTACGAGCAGTACTTC
TRBD1	TRBJ2-5	-	TRBV5-5	CASSFRDSPRGLYF	TGTGCCAGCAGCTTCCGGGACAGCCCAAGAGGGTTGTACTTC
-	TRBJ2-7	-	TRBV4-2	CASSQEGQELAQYF	TGTGCCAGCAGCCAAGAAGGGCAGGAACTAGCGCAGTACTTC
-	TRBJ2-2	-	TRBV11-2	CASSLKGARELFF	TGTGCCAGCAGCTTAAAAGGAGCCAGGGAGCTGTTTTTT
-	TRBJ2-1	-	TRBV20-1	CSASTGRHEQFF	TGCAGTGCGTCGACAGGGAGGCATGAGCAGTTCTTC
TRBD1	TRBJ2-5	once	TRBV2	CANNPPGQRETQYF	TGTGCCAACAACCCCCCGGGACAGAGAGAGACCCAGTACTTC
-	TRBJ1-1	few	TRBV29-1	CSVFRQQTLNTEAFF	TGCAGCGTTTTTCGACAGCAAACCCTGAACACTGAAGCTTTCTTT
-	TRBJ1-6	many	TRBV11-2	CASSLDRPGLSSPLHF	TGTGCCAGCAGCTTAGATCGGCCCGGATTATCTTCACCCCTCCACTTT
-	TRBJ1-1	-	TRBV19	CASSLSYEAFF	TGTGCCAGTAGTCTAAGCTATGAAGCTTTCTTT
TRBD1	TRBJ1-1	-	TRBV13	CASSPEMGQANTEAFF	TGTGCCAGCAGCCCGGAGATGGGACAGGCGAACACTGAAGCTTTCTTT
TRBD2	TRBJ2-4	-	TRBV20-1	CSAGTSGRNIQYF	TGCAGTGCTGGGACTAGCGGGAGGAACATTCAGTACTTC
-	TRBJ2-1	-	TRBV19	CATRGTNTNEQFF	TGTGCCACCCGGGGAACTAACACAAATGAGCAGTTCTTC
-	TRBJ2-1	many	TRBV28	CASSFGGLGAGINEQFF	TGTGCCAGCAGTTTCGGGGGCCTGGGGGCGGGTATCAATGAGCAGTTCTTC
-	TRBJ1-1	many	TRBV7-3	CASSPARVLNTEAFF	TGTGCCAGCAGCCCCGCAAGGGTATTGAACACTGAAGCTTTCTTT
-	TRBJ2-1	many	TRBV9	CASSVEPNEQFF	TGTGCCAGCAGCGTAGAGCCCAATGAGCAGTTCTTC
-	TRBJ2-3	many	TRBV6-1	CASIPLRGYTDTQYF	TGTGCCAGCATACCCCTTCGGGGTTACACAGATACGCAGTATTTT
TRBD2	TRBJ2-1	many	TRBV29-1	CSVTVSSGRASHNEQFF	TGCAGCGTTACGGTTTCAAGCGGGAGGGCCAGCCACAATGAGCAGTTCTTC
-	TRBJ2-2	few	TRBV20-1	CSARDGVASVGTGELFF	TGCAGTGCTAGAGATGGAGTTGCTAGCGTGGGGACCGGGGAGCTGTTTTTT
-	TRBJ1-2	many	TRBV29-1	CSVETTAFYGYTF	TGCAGCGTTGAAACTACAGCTTTCTATGGCTACACCTTC
-	TRBJ1-5	-	TRBV4-2	CASARDWGFEPQHF	TGTGCCAGCGCCCGGGACTGGGGTTTCGAGCCCCAGCATTTT
-	TRBJ2-1	many	TRBV2	CASIPESSYNEQFF	TGTGCCAGCATCCCGGAAAGCTCCTACAATGAGCAGTTCTTC
-	TRBJ2-2	few	TRBV11-2	CASSPPGDRELFF	TGTGCCAGCAGCCCTCCGGGGGATAGGGAACTGTTTTTT
-	TRBJ2-5	many	TRBV2	CASSGRFRETQYF	TGTGCCAGCAGTGGGCGGTTCAGGGAGACCCAGTACTTC
TRBD1	TRBJ1-4	many	TRBV27	CASSRSGTGFGGNEKLFF	TGTGCCAGCAGCCGATCCGGGACAGGGTTTGGTGGAAATGAAAAACTGTTTTTT
TRBD1	TRBJ1-2	-	TRBV2	CASRPTGTAHGYTF	TGTGCCAGCAGGCCCACCGGGACAGCCCATGGCTACACCTTC
-	TRBJ2-5	once	TRBV5-8	CASSGGTVREETQYF	TGTGCCAGCAGCGGAGGGACAGTTAGGGAGGAGACCCAGTACTTC
-	TRBJ2-2	many	TRBV28	CASMRAVTGELFF	TGTGCCAGTATGAGGGCGGTCACCGGGGAGCTGTTTTTT
-	TRBJ2-7	many	TRBV5-6	CASSLGGWHSSYEQYF	TGTGCCAGCAGCTTGGGAGGCTGGCACAGCTCCTACGAGCAGTACTTC
-	TRBJ2-2	few	TRBV12-3/TRBV12-4	CASSKASLNTGELFF	TGTGCCAGCAGTAAAGCCTCCCTGAACACCGGGGAGCTGTTTTTT
-	TRBJ2-2	few	TRBV7-9	CASSSEDTGELFF	TGTGCCAGCAGCTCCGAGGACACCGGGGAGCTGTTTTTT
-	TRBJ1-6	-	TRBV4-1	CASSQLGASPLHF	TGCGCCAGCAGCCAACTTGGGGCTTCACCCCTCCACTTT
-	TRBJ1-5	few	TRBV20-1	CSASETDYSNQPQHF	TGCAGTGCTAGTGAGACGGATTATAGCAATCAGCCCCAGCATTTT
TRBD2	TRBJ2-1	-	TRBV20-1	CSANSQASSGQFF	TGCAGTGCCAACAGCCAAGCCTCTAGCGGACAGTTCTTC
TRBD1	TRBJ2-7	-	TRBV19	CASSWTGRSSYEQYF	TGTGCCAGTAGTTGGACAGGGCGCAGCTCCTACGAGCAGTACTTC
-	TRBJ2-4	many	TRBV9	CASSVGRGALAKNIQYF	TGTGCCAGCAGCGTAGGTCGGGGGGCACTAGCCAAAAACATTCAGTACTTC